This TCR beta chain was documented in a study of OX40 agonist ivuxolimab in advanced cancers. Study at large: One patient with hepatocellular carcinoma and two with cutaneous melanoma, three in all, had partial responses.

Study-level points and caveats: Also showing low normalized T-cell clonal expansion were some of the nonresponders.

Profiling relied on immunoSEQ multiplex PCR, and the TCRdb table lists in-frame clones only, not all of them. The sample includes tens of thousands of clones, around 87% seen only once; the top ten take roughly 30%. To note about this clone: Antigen unknown.

V was pared by 2 bases and J by 8 bases, with 7 bases between. The CDR3 totals 12 residues. Germline lookup yields CDR1 SGHDN and CDR2 FVKESK. V and J are TRBV14 and TRBJ2-1, with D perhaps TRBD1 (5 bases). This sequence was found in an adult with an advanced solid tumor such as melanoma, head and neck, liver or kidney cancer. The sequencing here drew on CD4+ or CD8+ T cells sorted from blood, taken in a trial of the OX40 agonist ivuxolimab. The CDR3 reads CASSQLGDEQFF. As DNA, the CDR3 is TGTGCCAGCAGCCAACTAGGGGATGAGCAGTTCTTC. The variable domain in full, with the rest retrieved from reference TRBV14 and TRBJ2-1, is EAGVTQFPSHSVIEKGQTVTLRCDPISGHDNLYWYRRVMGKEIKFLLHFVKESKQDESGMPNNRFLAERTGGTYSTLKVQPAELEDSGVYFCASSQLGDEQFFGPGTRLTVL.